The rows below give T cell receptor beta chains drawn from one sample of a study of PD-L1 blockade in urothelial cancer. Sequenced by immunoSEQ multiplex PCR; TCRdb stores in-frame clones only, minus some. The data hold around 30,000 clones, with approximately 89% observed a single time. The sample in question was PBMCs, obtained around atezolizumab (anti-PD-L1) treatment. The receptors shown here come from a man aged 50 or older with urothelial cancer. Each CDR3 is given with its conserved first and last residue. Each record gives: clone size, V gene, D gene, J gene, CDR3 protein, CDR3 DNA. The D gene is left open where the match is weak. Clone size is not always given. Where it is, it says once, few, many or a class for expanded clones.

-	TRBV29-1	TRBD2	TRBJ2-2	CSVSTSGGTGELFF	TGCAGCGTTTCGACTAGCGGGGGGACCGGGGAGCTGTTTTTT
-	TRBV5-1	TRBD2	TRBJ2-1	CASSQSGGVGGEQFF	TGCGCCAGCAGCCAAAGCGGGGGGGTTGGAGGGGAGCAGTTCTTC
-	TRBV7-2	TRBD1	TRBJ1-6	CASSRRDRGALHF	TGTGCCAGCAGCCGACGGGACAGGGGGGCCCTCCACTTT
-	TRBV5-4	TRBD1	TRBJ2-6	CASSSPGQGPGANVLTF	TGTGCCAGCAGCTCGCCGGGACAGGGACCTGGGGCCAACGTCCTGACTTTC
-	TRBV7-9	-	TRBJ2-7	CASRLAAYEQYF	TGTGCCAGCAGACTGGCGGCATACGAGCAGTACTTC
few	TRBV7-9	TRBD2	TRBJ2-3	CASSLTSGGVVF	TGTGCCAGCAGCCTAACTAGCGGGGGTGTGGTTTTT
-	TRBV11-3	TRBD1	TRBJ2-7	CASSLNQGDEQYF	TGTGCCAGCAGCTTAAACCAGGGGGACGAGCAGTACTTC
-	TRBV19	-	TRBJ2-4	CASKNRSKNIQYF	TGTGCCAGTAAAAACAGGTCGAAAAACATTCAGTACTTC
-	TRBV7-6	TRBD1	TRBJ2-1	CASSPRDRGTGYNEQFF	TGTGCCAGCAGCCCACGGGACAGGGGAACGGGCTACAATGAGCAGTTCTTC
-	TRBV19	TRBD1	TRBJ2-4	CASTRGTGAEGKNIQYF	TGTGCCAGTACTCGCGGGACAGGGGCCGAAGGCAAAAACATTCAGTACTTC
-	TRBV5-1	TRBD2	TRBJ2-1	CASSPGLAGGPVHEQFF	TGCGCCAGCAGCCCCGGACTAGCGGGAGGGCCTGTCCATGAGCAGTTCTTC
-	TRBV2	TRBD1	TRBJ1-5	CASSVGTGEYQPQHF	TGTGCCAGCAGTGTCGGGACAGGGGAGTATCAGCCCCAGCATTTT
-	TRBV7-3	TRBD2	TRBJ2-1	CASSLTGTSGPEQFF	TGTGCCAGCAGCTTAACGGGAACTAGCGGACCAGAGCAGTTCTTC
-	TRBV7-2	TRBD1	TRBJ2-7	CASSRSGQGAVYEQYF	TGTGCCAGCAGCAGATCGGGACAGGGGGCGGTCTACGAGCAGTACTTC
-	TRBV4-3	-	TRBJ2-1	CASSQERRLSSYNEQFF	TGCGCCAGCAGCCAAGAAAGGCGACTGAGCTCCTACAATGAGCAGTTCTTC
-	TRBV10-2	-	TRBJ2-5	CASSEIRVGQETQYF	TGCGCCAGCAGTGAGATCAGGGTGGGGCAAGAGACCCAGTACTTC
-	TRBV30	TRBD1	TRBJ1-5	CAWSVLDRERQPQHF	TGTGCCTGGAGTGTACTCGACAGGGAGCGTCAGCCCCAGCATTTT